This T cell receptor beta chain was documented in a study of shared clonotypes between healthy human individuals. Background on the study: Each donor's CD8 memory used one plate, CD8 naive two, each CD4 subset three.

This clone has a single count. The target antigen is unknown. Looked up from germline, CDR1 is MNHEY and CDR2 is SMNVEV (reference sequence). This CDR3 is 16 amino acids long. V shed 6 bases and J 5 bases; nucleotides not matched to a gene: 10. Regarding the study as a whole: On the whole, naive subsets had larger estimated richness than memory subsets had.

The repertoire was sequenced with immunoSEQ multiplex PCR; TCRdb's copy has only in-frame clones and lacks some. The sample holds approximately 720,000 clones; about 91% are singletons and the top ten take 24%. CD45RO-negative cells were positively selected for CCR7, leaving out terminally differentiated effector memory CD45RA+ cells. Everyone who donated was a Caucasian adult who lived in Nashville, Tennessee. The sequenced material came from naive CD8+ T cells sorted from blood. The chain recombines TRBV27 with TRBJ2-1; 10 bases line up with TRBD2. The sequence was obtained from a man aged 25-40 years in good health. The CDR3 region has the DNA TGTGCCAGCAGCCTACTTGGGACTAGCGTAGACAATGAGCAGTTCTTC. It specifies CASSLLGTSVDNEQFF.